A single sample is the source of the 31 T cell receptor beta chains below, sequenced in a study of beta chain features in type 1 diabetes. Study-wide results and limits: Across all four CD4+ subsets, people with type 1 diabetes showed modestly shorter TCRB CDR3s.

No antigen is known for these receptors. The authors reverse transcribed all of the isolated RNA, so sequencing captured expressed TCRB transcripts. Assay used: immunoSEQ multiplex PCR; TCRdb lists only in-frame clones, some missing. The table shows about 160,000 clones, with approximately 7.8% occurring only once. Sequenced sample: central memory CD4+ T cells from blood. All receptors come from a woman aged 40 to 50 with type 1 diabetes.

This clone was counted only a few times. The chain has TRBV29-1 and TRBJ1-2; weak D call: TRBD1 (6 bases). Germline V gene sequence: CDR1 SQVTM, CDR2 ANQGSEA. This CDR3 is built from 14 residues. Deletions cut 5 bases from V and 7 bases from J, with 20 bases between. The CDR3 loop reads CSVSGRGKGLGYTF. CDR3 nucleotides: TGCAGCGTTTCGGGCAGGGGAAAGGGTCTTGGCTACACCTTC.

The rearrangement uses TRBV7-2 and TRBJ1-2; TRBD1 aligns across 11 bases. This CDR3 contains 14 residues. Germline V gives CDR1 SGHTA, CDR2 FQGNSA. J was trimmed by 5 bases and V by 5 bases; bases with no gene match: 4. The DNA for the CDR3 is TGTGCCAGCAGCCCCGGGACAGGGGGATATGGCTACACCTTC. It specifies CASSPGTGGYGYTF.

This chain uses TRBV19 with TRBJ2-2, with TRBD2 matching over 10 bases. Germline CDR1 and CDR2: LNHDA and SQIVND (reference sequence). Germline trimming cut 7 bases from V and 0 bases from J; bases unmatched to any gene: 2. This CDR3 is built from 15 residues. The DNA for the CDR3 is TGTGCCAGTAACGGACTAGCGGCGAACACCGGGGAGCTGTTTTTT. This sequence encodes CASNGLAANTGELFF.

The chain links TRBV9 to TRBJ1-1; D is undetermined. This CDR3 region has 14 residues. The V gene lost 2 bases and the J gene lost 0 bases, with 8 bases spanning the gap. Germline lookup yields CDR1 SGDLS and CDR2 YYNGEE. The CDR3 loop is CASSVNSLNTEAFF. In DNA form, the CDR3 reads TGTGCCAGCAGCGTTAACAGCTTGAACACTGAAGCTTTCTTT.

This clone was seen at least ten times. The V call is TRBV19, the J call TRBJ2-1; 8 bases are shared with TRBD2. The CDR3 extends over 15 amino acids. The germline V gene encodes CDR1 LNHDA and CDR2 SQIVND (reference sequence). The trim removed 5 bases at V and 3 bases at J, leaving 6 bases unmatched. CDR3 DNA sequence: TGTGCCAGTAGTGCCCCGGGGGGGTTCTACAATGAGCAGTTCTTC. This translates into CASSAPGGFYNEQFF.

This chain uses TRBV6-5 with TRBJ2-4; D might be TRBD2 (5 bases). Germline CDR1 is MNHEY and CDR2 is SVGAGI. This CDR3 spans 13 amino acids. The V and J ends lost 6 bases and 6 bases respectively, with 12 bases between them. In nucleotides, the CDR3 is TGTGCCAGCAGCCCGGAGGCGGGAAACATTCAGTACTTC. Translation: CASSPEAGNIQYF.

This clone was observed a handful of times. The chain has TRBV7-8 and TRBJ2-5; 7 bases are a match to TRBD2. The CDR3 has 14 residues. The J segment lost 4 bases and the V segment lost 2 bases, leaving 4 bases of the junction unmatched. In germline, CDR1 is SGHVS, CDR2 FQNEAQ. The chain's CDR3 is CASSLPTGGETQYF. In DNA, the CDR3 is TGTGCCAGCAGCTTACCGACGGGGGGAGAGACCCAGTACTTC.

This clone was seen a handful of times. The chain has TRBV7-9 and TRBJ1-1; tentative D call: TRBD1 (6 bases). The CDR3 is made up of 14 amino acids. The germline V gene encodes CDR1 SEHNR and CDR2 FQNEAQ (reference sequence). Trimming shortened V by 5 bases and J by 6 bases, and 16 bases separated the two germline ends. In DNA form, the CDR3 reads TGTGCCAGCAGCAAACACAGGGATCAGGCTGAAGCTTTCTTT. It encodes CASSKHRDQAEAFF.

This clone was seen ten or more times. V and J are TRBV6-1 and TRBJ1-1, with TRBD1 matching over 10 bases. Germline V gene lookup returns CDR1 MNHNS and CDR2 SASEGT. The V and J ends lost 3 bases and 11 bases, in that order; junction bases with no gene match: 12. This CDR3 comprises 15 residues. The CDR3 here is CASSDPGQGSAGAFF. DNA for the CDR3: TGTGCCAGCAGTGATCCGGGACAGGGGTCCGCTGGCGCTTTCTTT.

This clone occurred a few times. The chain joins TRBV19 to TRBJ2-1; D is possibly TRBD1 (5 bases). The CDR3 spans 14 residues. In germline, CDR1 is LNHDA, CDR2 SQIVND (reference sequence). V was trimmed by 6 bases and J by 6 bases, leaving 15 bases between them. CDR3 DNA: TGTGCCAGTAGCGCTCTGGACATGGGCAATGAGCAGTTCTTC. Translation: CASSALDMGNEQFF.

This clone has a handful of counts. The gene calls are TRBV7-3 and TRBJ2-2; 11 bases map to TRBD2. Losses at the gene ends were 4 bases for V and 6 bases for J; bases not matched to a gene: 7. Germline CDR1 reads SGHTA; CDR2 reads FQGTGA. The CDR3 is 16 amino acids. CDR3: CASSSSTSGSAGELFF. The CDR3 nucleotides read TGTGCCAGCAGCTCCTCTACTAGCGGGAGTGCCGGGGAGCTGTTTTTT.

This clone was detected a few times. This sample includes further DNA sequences coding for the same CDR3. The J gene is TRBJ2-5, the V gene TRBV18, with TRBD1 as a possible D gene (5 bases). In germline, CDR1 is KGHSH, CDR2 LQKENI. This CDR3 comprises 14 residues. V shed 2 bases and J shed 2 bases, with 9 bases lying between them. CDR3 sequence (DNA): TGTGCCAGCTCACCAGGACAACCTCAAGAGACCCAGTACTTC. This codes for CASSPGQPQETQYF.

The rearrangement links TRBV28 to TRBJ2-7, with 8 bases identical to TRBD1. Germline CDR1 reads MDHEN; CDR2 reads SYDVKM. The CDR3 consists of 14 residues. Unmatched junction bases numbered 8, after V lost 5 bases and J lost 5 bases. The DNA for the CDR3 is TGTGCCAGCAGTCGCGTCGGACAGGGCGACGAGCAGTACTTC. It is translated as CASSRVGQGDEQYF.

V gene TRBV9 combines with J gene TRBJ2-7, with 12 bases aligning to TRBD2. The CDR3 covers 16 residues. V was pared by 0 bases and J by 4 bases, with 5 bases of the junction left unmatched. Looked up from germline, CDR1 is SGDLS and CDR2 is YYNGEE. CDR3 nucleotides: TGTGCCAGCAGCGTAGCACCGACTAGCGGGGGTTACGAGCAGTACTTC. Protein sequence: CASSVAPTSGGYEQYF. Full variable domain (missing parts from reference TRBV9 and TRBJ2-7): DSGVTQTPKHLITATGQRVTLRCSPRSGDLSVYWYQQSLDQGLQFLIQYYNGEERAKGNILERFSAQQFPDLHSELNLSSLELGDSALYFCASSVAPTSGGYEQYFGPGTRLTVT.

The J gene is TRBJ1-2, the V gene TRBV28; weak D call: TRBD1 (5 bases). This CDR3 region has 14 residues. CDR1 and CDR2 from the germline V gene are MDHEN and SYDVKM. Trimming cost V 2 bases and J 2 bases, with 9 bases left between them. CDR3 sequence reads: CASSLIAGNYGYTF. The CDR3 DNA is TGTGCCAGCAGTTTAATCGCAGGGAACTATGGCTACACCTTC.

This clone was detected a few times. CDR3 region: CASSIGLAGVEQYF. The CDR3 nucleotides read TGTGCCAGCAGCATCGGACTAGCGGGAGTTGAGCAGTACTTC. The chain is built from TRBV11-2 and TRBJ2-7; 13 bases align to TRBD2. J lost 7 bases, V lost 5 bases, and 5 bases had no gene match. The germline V gene encodes CDR1 SGHAT and CDR2 FQNNGV. The CDR3 loop spans 14 amino acids.

This clone has only a few counts. The chain carries TRBV7-6 and TRBJ2-7; possibly TRBD1 for D (6 bases). CDR1 is SGHVS and CDR2 is FNYEAQ in the germline V gene. The CDR3 length is 13 residues. V was shortened by 1 base and J by 5 bases, with 9 bases between the two germline ends. CDR3 DNA sequence: TGTGCCAGCAGCTTAGTCACAGGGCACGAGCAGTACTTC. Its protein product is CASSLVTGHEQYF. Combining the CDR3 with reference TRBV7-6 and TRBJ2-7 gives the whole variable domain GAGVSQSPRYKVTKRGQDVALRCDPISGHVSLYWYRQALGQGPEFLTYFNYEAQQDKSGLPNDRFSAERPEGSISTLTIQRTEQRDSAMYRCASSLVTGHEQYFGPGTRLTVT.

V and J are TRBV29-1 and TRBJ1-1, with 11 bases that match TRBD1. In germline, CDR1 is SQVTM, CDR2 ANQGSEA. With 7 bases clipped from V and 3 bases from J, the junction kept 10 bases outside the gene matches. There are 15 residues in the CDR3. The CDR3 DNA follows: TGCAGCGCAAAGGGGACAGGGGGTGCGGACACTGAAGCTTTCTTT. This encodes CSAKGTGGADTEAFF.

This clone turned up a few times. In nucleotides, the CDR3 is TGTGCCAGCAACTTTGACAGGGCTCGTGGCTACACCTTC. It is translated as CASNFDRARGYTF. The chain combines TRBV2 with TRBJ1-2, with 7 bases fitting TRBD1. From germline, CDR1 is SNHLY and CDR2 FYNNEI. V lost 7 bases and J lost 7; bases outside the gene matches: 9. The CDR3 sequence is 13 residues long.

The chain joins TRBV28 to TRBJ2-7; D may be TRBD2 (6 bases). V lost 7 bases and J lost 7, with 29 bases in between. The V gene's germline CDR1 is MDHEN and CDR2 SYDVKM. The CDR3 extends over 17 amino acids. In nucleotides, the CDR3 is TGTGCCAGCAAAGGGGAGACCCCCGTCGCCCGGGGGTGGGAGCAGTACTTC. Protein sequence: CASKGETPVARGWEQYF.

This clone was observed a few times. This chain joins TRBV7-2 and TRBJ2-1, with D uncertain. The CDR3 is 12 residues long. V was trimmed by 5 bases and J by 7 bases, leaving 9 bases between them. Germline CDR1 reads SGHTA; CDR2 reads FQGNSA. As DNA, the CDR3 is TGTGCCAGCAGCATGGGCTTGAATGAGCAGTTCTTC. Translating it yields CASSMGLNEQFF.

This clone was seen more than once but under ten times. The chain has TRBV14 and TRBJ1-2, with D maybe TRBD1 (5 bases). This CDR3 comprises 15 residues. CDR1 and CDR2 (germline): SGHDN, FVKESK. Trimming left V 4 bases short and J 2 bases short, with 14 bases between. This chain's CDR3 is CASSPTLTANYGYTF. CDR3 bases: TGTGCCAGCAGCCCCACCTTGACAGCGAACTATGGCTACACCTTC.

The chain has TRBV13 and TRBJ1-2, with 10 bases fitting TRBD1. The germline V gene encodes CDR1 PRHDT and CDR2 FYEKMQ (reference sequence). This CDR3 contains 14 residues. The J segment lost 8 bases and the V segment lost 5 bases, leaving 8 bases of the junction unmatched. CDR3 in DNA: TGTGCCAGCAGCGCCCGGGACAGGGGTGAAGGCTACACCTTC. It yields the protein CASSARDRGEGYTF.

Remarks on this clone: The same CDR3 also results from other DNA sequences found in this sample. J is TRBJ1-2 and V is TRBV6-5, with 8 positions matching TRBD1. V was clipped by 7 bases and J by 8 bases; unmatched bases: 3. The germline V gene has CDR1 MNHEY and CDR2 SVGAGI. This CDR3 spans 11 amino acids. CDR3 in amino acids: CASTDRGGYTF. The CDR3 coding sequence is TGTGCCAGCACCGACAGGGGCGGCTACACCTTC.

This chain uses TRBV18 with TRBJ2-7; weak D call: TRBD2 (6 bases). Germline V CDR1 and CDR2: KGHSH, LQKENI. This CDR3 has 14 residues. The ends were cut back, 6 bases at V and 6 bases at J, with 18 bases in the middle. The DNA of the CDR3 is TGTGCCAGCTCGGGGGAAGGAGGAGCGGGCGAGCAGTACTTC. It yields the protein CASSGEGGAGEQYF.

This clone has just a few counts. This chain uses TRBV6-5 with TRBJ1-2, with 9 bases aligning to TRBD1. CDR3 size: 14 residues. V dropped 7 bases and J dropped 1; count of bases not matched to a gene: 4. Germline V gene sequence: CDR1 MNHEY, CDR2 SVGAGI. The CDR3 here is CASNTGGLNYGYTF. Written as DNA, the CDR3 is TGTGCCAGCAACACAGGGGGCCTTAACTATGGCTACACCTTC.

This clone was observed a handful of times. This chain joins TRBV5-6 and TRBJ2-1; the D gene is possibly TRBD1 (6 bases). V was cut by 3 bases and J by 6 bases, with 13 bases left in between. CDR3 length: 14 amino acids. Germline CDR1 reads SGHDT; CDR2 reads YYEEEE. CDR3 residues: CASSSQQGTNEQFF. CDR3 coding DNA: TGTGCCAGCAGCTCGCAACAGGGAACCAATGAGCAGTTCTTC.

This clone was seen a handful of times. The chain couples TRBV14 to TRBJ2-2, with no clear D. Trimming cost V 2 bases and J 0 bases, with 10 bases left between them. The CDR3 runs 16 residues. The germline CDR1 and CDR2 sequences are SGHDN and FVKESK. CDR3 sequence: CASSQIQPANTGELFF. Here the CDR3 DNA reads TGTGCCAGCAGCCAAATACAGCCTGCGAACACCGGGGAGCTGTTTTTT.

This sequence joins TRBV13 and TRBJ2-5, with TRBD1 matching over 7 bases. The CDR3 totals 15 residues. V lost 2 bases and J lost 1; bases outside the gene matches: 4. The germline V gene encodes CDR1 PRHDT and CDR2 FYEKMQ (reference sequence). CDR3 in amino acids: CASSLNRGIQETQYF. CDR3 nucleotide sequence: TGTGCCAGCAGCTTAAACAGGGGAATCCAAGAGACCCAGTACTTC.

This clone has a handful of counts. The chain couples TRBV5-4 to TRBJ1-2, with TRBD1 matching 8 bases. This CDR3 spans 16 amino acids. The ends lost 3 bases at V and 6 bases at J; junction bases unmatched: 13. In germline, CDR1 is SGHNT, CDR2 YYREEE (reference sequence). The CDR3 loop is CASSSKGDRGRHGYTF. The CDR3 nucleotides are TGTGCCAGCAGCTCGAAGGGTGACAGGGGCAGGCATGGCTACACCTTC.

This clone was detected ten times or more. This chain links TRBV2 with TRBJ2-5; 9 bases are shared with TRBD1. The CDR3 is 14 residues long. Trimming at V came to 8 bases and at J to 5 bases, leaving 9 bases not matched to a gene. Per the germline V gene, CDR1 is SNHLY and CDR2 is FYNNEI. The CDR3 coding sequence is TGTGCCAGCCGCGGGACAGGGCAGGGGGAGACCCAGTACTTC. Its translation: CASRGTGQGETQYF.